This TCR beta chain originates from a study of T-cell reconstitution after alpha-beta-depleted transplantation in children. The study's findings and limits: Several hundred rapidly expanded clones from non-depleted graft cells reportedly supplied alpha-beta T cells about two months post-transplant.

Using unique molecular identifiers, the investigators prepared the TCRbeta library. One entry per CDR3 protein, called by TCRdb with MiXCR from the PCR reads. The sample has under 250,000 distinct CDR3 sequences, about 24% seen once. This clonotype was observed a few times. The antigen is undetermined. There are 15 residues in the CDR3. With V trimmed by 5 bases and J by 6 bases, 12 bases remained unmatched. Germline V lookup: CDR1 SGHTA, CDR2 FQGNSA. The material sequenced was PBMCs, mostly from graft donor cells, taken 360 days after TCRalphabeta/CD19-depleted stem cell transplant. This rearrangement joins TRBV7-2 to TRBJ1-1, with 7 nucleotides matching TRBD1. The sequence was collected from a female patient under 10 years old who had a stem cell transplant for congenital amegakaryocytic thrombocytopenia, so the T cells may come from the graft donor. CDR3 sequence reads: CASSPMGQIFAEAFF. In DNA, the CDR3 is TGTGCCAGCAGCCCGATGGGACAGATATTTGCTGAAGCTTTCTTT.